This T cell receptor beta chain was documented in a study of blood T cell repertoires in COVID-19. At the level of the study: The cDNA or gDNA used as material had been derived from T cells, B-cell-depleted T cells, or PBMCs.

In this sample, this clone turned up a few times. Participant reports of clinical history set cohort assignment. The study counted Cohort 3 donors as recovered given two negative PCRs, clearance, or symptom resolution. Trimming shortened V by 3 bases and J by 8 bases, and 11 bases separated the two germline ends. CDR3 size: 12 residues. Germline assignment: CDR1 SGHDT and CDR2 YYEEEE. Authors' data handling: Nucleated cell number was recorded as an estimate derived from reference gene primer amplification. Produced via immunoSEQ multiplex PCR; TCRdb's table is partial and in-frame only. From that table come the V and J calls and clone size; the DNA was used to work out D and trimming. The table lists 150,000 or so clones, roughly 87% of them singletons.

The sample taken for sequencing was PBMCs or T cells enriched from blood (not recorded which). This clonotype was sampled from a woman aged 45 to 65 who had recovered from COVID-19. The chain combines TRBV5-6 with TRBJ1-2; D is perhaps TRBD1 (6 bases). The CDR3 loop reads CASSSQGSGYTF. As DNA, the CDR3 is TGTGCCAGCAGCTCACAGGGATCCGGCTACACCTTC. Combining the CDR3 with reference TRBV5-6 and TRBJ1-2 gives the whole variable domain DAGVTQSPTHLIKTRGQQVTLRCSPKSGHDTVSWYQQALGQGPQFIFQYYEEEERQRGNFPDRFSGHQFPNYSSELNVNALLLGDSALYLCASSSQGSGYTFGSGTRLTVV.